This T cell receptor beta chain was recorded in a study of T cell repertoires in cytomegalovirus infection. Study at large: Recently identified HLA-C-restricted CMV epitopes were used, and well-studied HLA-B-restricted CMV epitopes were used as well. Public TCR beta signatures provided an indication of both CMV infection and a matching HLA type.

A remark on this clonotype: Its antigen is undetermined.

CDR1 is MNHNS, CDR2 SASEGT, per germline. The CDR3 totals 14 residues. V lost 2 bases and J 5 bases, leaving 13 bases between the germline ends. TCRdb fed the reads into MiXCR, producing one record per CDR3 protein. The sample has 150,000 to 200,000 distinct CDR3 sequences, less than 25% seen once. The clonotype comes from a human donor in good health (CMV status not recorded). Some clones in this sample may be carry-over from other donors' samples. The J gene is TRBJ2-7, the V gene TRBV6-1; a possible D gene is TRBD1 (5 bases). Sequenced here: CD8+ T cells from cultured PBMCs, sampled from culture after CMV antigen stimulation. The CDR3 DNA reads TGTGCCAGCAGTGAATCTTCAGGGTACAACGAGCAGTACTTC. Translating it yields CASSESSGYNEQYF.